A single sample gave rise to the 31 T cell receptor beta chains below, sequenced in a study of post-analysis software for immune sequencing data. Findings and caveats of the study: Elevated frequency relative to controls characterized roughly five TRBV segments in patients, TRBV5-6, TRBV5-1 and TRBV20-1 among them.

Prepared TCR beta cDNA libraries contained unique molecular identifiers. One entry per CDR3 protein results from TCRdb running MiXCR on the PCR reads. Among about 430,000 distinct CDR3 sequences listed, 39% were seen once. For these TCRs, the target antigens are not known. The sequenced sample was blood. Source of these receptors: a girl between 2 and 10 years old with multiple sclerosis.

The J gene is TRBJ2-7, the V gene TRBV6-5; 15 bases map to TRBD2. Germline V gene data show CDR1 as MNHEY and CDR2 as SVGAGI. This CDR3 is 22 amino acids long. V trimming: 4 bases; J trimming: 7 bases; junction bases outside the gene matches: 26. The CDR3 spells CASSSPGTSGGLPISSYNEQYF. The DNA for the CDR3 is TGTGCCAGCAGTTCCCCTGGGACTAGCGGGGGGCTACCGATCAGCTCCTACAATGAGCAGTACTTC.

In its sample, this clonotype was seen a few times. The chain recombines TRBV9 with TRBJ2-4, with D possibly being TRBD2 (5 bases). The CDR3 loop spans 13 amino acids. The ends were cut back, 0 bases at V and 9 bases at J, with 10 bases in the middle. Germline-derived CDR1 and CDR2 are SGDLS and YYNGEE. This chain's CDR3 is CASSVADGGIQYF. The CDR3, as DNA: TGTGCCAGCAGCGTAGCAGACGGAGGCATTCAGTACTTC.

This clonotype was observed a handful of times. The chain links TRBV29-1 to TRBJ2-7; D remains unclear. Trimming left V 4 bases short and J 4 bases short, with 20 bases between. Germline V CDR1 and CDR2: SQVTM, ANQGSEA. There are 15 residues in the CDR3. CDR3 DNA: TGCAGCGTTGTAAGCTCTTTGGCGGTTGGGTACGAGCAGTACTTC. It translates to CSVVSSLAVGYEQYF.

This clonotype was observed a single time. The CDR3 reads CASRGWGRYNEQFF. For the CDR3, the DNA is TGTGCCAGCAGAGGCTGGGGCAGATACAATGAGCAGTTCTTC. V gene TRBV6-2 or TRBV6-3 combines with J gene TRBJ2-1; perhaps TRBD1 as D (5 bases). CDR3 length: 14 residues. Germline assignment: CDR1 MNHEY and CDR2 SVGEGT. V was cut by 6 bases and J by 4 bases, with 13 bases left in between.

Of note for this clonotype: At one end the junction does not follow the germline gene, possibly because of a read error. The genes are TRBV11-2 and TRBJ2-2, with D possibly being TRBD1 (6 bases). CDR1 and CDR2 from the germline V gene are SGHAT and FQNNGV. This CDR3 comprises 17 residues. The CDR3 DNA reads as TGTGCCAGCAGCTTTATGGGACAACGGTACCGCGACGGGGAGCGGTTTTTT. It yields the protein CASSFMGQRYRDGERFF.

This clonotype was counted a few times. CDR3 region: CSVDGQEGVFLYGYTF. CDR3 sequence (DNA): TGCAGCGTTGATGGGCAGGAGGGTGTATTCTTATATGGCTACACCTTC. V and J are TRBV29-1 and TRBJ1-2, with unresolved D. V gave up 3 bases and J gave up 5 bases, with 22 bases separating them. This CDR3 region has 16 residues. CDR1 and CDR2 from the germline V gene are SQVTM and ANQGSEA.

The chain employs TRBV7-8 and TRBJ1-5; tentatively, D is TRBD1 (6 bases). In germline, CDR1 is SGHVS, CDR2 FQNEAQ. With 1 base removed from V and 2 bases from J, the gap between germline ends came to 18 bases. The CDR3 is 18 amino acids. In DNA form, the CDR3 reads TGTGCCAGCAGCTTAGTCATAGGGGCAGGGGATGGCAATCAGCCCCAGCATTTT. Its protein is CASSLVIGAGDGNQPQHF. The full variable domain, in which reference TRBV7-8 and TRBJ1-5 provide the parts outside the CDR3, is GAGVSQSPRYKVAKRGQDVALRCDPISGHVSLFWYQQALGQGPEFLTYFQNEAQLDKSGLPSDRFFAERPEGSVSTLKIQRTQQEDSAVYLCASSLVIGAGDGNQPQHFGDGTRLSIL.

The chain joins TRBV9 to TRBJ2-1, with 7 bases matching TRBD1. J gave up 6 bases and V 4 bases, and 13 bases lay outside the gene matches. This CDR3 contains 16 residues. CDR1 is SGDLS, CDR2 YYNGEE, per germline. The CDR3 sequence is CASSTMVGDRPNEQFF. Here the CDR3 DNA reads TGTGCCAGCAGCACCATGGTAGGGGACAGACCCAATGAGCAGTTCTTC.

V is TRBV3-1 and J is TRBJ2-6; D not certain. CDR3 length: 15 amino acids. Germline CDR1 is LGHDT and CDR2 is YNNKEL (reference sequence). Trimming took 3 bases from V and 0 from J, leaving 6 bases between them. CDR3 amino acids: CASSQRSSGANVLTF. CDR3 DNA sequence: TGTGCCAGCAGCCAGAGAAGCTCTGGGGCCAACGTCCTGACTTTC.

The CDR3 sequence: CASSVQSGRDEKLFF. CDR3 nucleotides: TGTGCCAGCAGCGTACAATCTGGGCGGGATGAAAAACTGTTTTTT. The chain combines TRBV9 with TRBJ1-4; D is uncertain. This CDR3 spans 15 amino acids. CDR1 SGDLS and CDR2 YYNGEE come from the germline V gene. V lost 1 base to trimming and J lost 6 bases, with 13 bases between them.

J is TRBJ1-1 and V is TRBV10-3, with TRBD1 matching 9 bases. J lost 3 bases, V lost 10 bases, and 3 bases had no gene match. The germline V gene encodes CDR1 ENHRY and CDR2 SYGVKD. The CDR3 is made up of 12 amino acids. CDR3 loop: CATRTGDTEAFF. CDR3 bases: TGTGCCACCAGGACAGGGGACACTGAAGCTTTCTTT.

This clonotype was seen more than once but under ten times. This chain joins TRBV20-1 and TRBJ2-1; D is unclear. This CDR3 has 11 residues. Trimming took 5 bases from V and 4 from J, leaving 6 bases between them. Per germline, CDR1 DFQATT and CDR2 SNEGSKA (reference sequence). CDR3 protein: CSASSYNEQFF. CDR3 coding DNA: TGCAGTGCTTCCAGTTACAATGAGCAGTTCTTC.

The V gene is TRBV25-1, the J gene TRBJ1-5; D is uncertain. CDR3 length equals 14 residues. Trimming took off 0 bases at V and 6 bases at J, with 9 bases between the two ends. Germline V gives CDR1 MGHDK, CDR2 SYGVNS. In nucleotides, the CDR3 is TGTGCCAGCAGTGAATACGGCAGGACTCAGCCCCAGCATTTT. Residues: CASSEYGRTQPQHF. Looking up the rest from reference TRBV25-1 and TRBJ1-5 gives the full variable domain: EADIYQTPRYLVIGTGKKITLECSQTMGHDKMYWYQQDPGMELHLIHYSYGVNSTEKGDLSSESTVSRIRTEHFPLTLESARPSHTSQYLCASSEYGRTQPQHFGDGTRLSIL.

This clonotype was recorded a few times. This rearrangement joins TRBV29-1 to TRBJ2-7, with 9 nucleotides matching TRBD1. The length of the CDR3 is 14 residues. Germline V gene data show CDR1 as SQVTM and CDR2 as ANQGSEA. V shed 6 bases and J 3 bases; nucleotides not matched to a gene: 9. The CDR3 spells CSVPRPGQGYEQYF. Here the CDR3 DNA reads TGCAGCGTCCCTAGGCCGGGACAGGGCTACGAGCAGTACTTC.

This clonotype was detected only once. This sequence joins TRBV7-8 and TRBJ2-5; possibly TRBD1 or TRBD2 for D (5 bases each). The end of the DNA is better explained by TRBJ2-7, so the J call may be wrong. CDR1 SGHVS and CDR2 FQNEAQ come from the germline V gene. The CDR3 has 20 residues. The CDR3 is CASSLAKASVRWGNTYEQYF. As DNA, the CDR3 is TGTGCCAGCAGCTTAGCCAAAGCCTCCGTACGATGGGGGAATACTTACGAGCAGTACTTC.

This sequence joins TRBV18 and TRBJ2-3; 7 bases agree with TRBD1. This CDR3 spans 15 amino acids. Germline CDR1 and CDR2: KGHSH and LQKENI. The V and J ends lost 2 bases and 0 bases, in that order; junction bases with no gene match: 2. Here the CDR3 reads CASSPWTGSTDTQYF. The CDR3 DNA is TGTGCCAGCTCACCATGGACAGGAAGCACAGATACGCAGTATTTT. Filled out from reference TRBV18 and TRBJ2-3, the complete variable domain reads NAGVMQNPRHLVRRRGQEARLRCSPMKGHSHVYWYRQLPEEGLKFMVYLQKENIIDESGMPKERFSAEFPKEGPSILRIQQVVRGDSAAYFCASSPWTGSTDTQYFGPGTRLTVL.

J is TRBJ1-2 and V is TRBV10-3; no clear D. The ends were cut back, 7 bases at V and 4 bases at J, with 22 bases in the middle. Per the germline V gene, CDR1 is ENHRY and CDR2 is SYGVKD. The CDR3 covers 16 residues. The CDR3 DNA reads TGTGCCATCAAAAACGGGGTACCCCACGGGCCCTATGGCTACACCTTC. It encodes CAIKNGVPHGPYGYTF.

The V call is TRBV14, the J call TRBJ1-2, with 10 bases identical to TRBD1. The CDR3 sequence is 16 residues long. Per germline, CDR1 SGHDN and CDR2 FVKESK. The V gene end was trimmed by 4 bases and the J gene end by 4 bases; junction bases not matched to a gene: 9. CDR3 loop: CASSRDRGLAIYGYTF. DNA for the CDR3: TGTGCCAGCAGCCGGGACAGGGGCTTAGCAATCTATGGCTACACCTTC.

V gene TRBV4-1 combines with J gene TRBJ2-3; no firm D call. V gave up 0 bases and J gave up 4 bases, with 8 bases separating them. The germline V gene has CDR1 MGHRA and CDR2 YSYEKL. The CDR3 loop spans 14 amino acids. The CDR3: CASSQEFGSDTQYF. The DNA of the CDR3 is TGCGCCAGCAGCCAAGAGTTTGGATCAGATACGCAGTATTTT.

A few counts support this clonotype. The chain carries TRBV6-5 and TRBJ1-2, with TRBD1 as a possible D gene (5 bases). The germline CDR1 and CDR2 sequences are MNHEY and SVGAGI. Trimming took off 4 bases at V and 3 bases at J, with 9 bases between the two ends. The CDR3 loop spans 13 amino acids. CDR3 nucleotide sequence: TGTGCCAGCAGTTTCGGGACGTACTATGGCTACACCTTC. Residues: CASSFGTYYGYTF.

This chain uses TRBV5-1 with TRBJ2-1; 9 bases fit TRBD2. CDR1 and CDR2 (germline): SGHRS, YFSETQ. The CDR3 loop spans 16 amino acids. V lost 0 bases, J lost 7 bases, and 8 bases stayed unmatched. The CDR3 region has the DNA TGCGCCAGCAGCTTGGACGCGGGAGGGCCCCGGAATGAGCAGTTCTTC. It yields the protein CASSLDAGGPRNEQFF.

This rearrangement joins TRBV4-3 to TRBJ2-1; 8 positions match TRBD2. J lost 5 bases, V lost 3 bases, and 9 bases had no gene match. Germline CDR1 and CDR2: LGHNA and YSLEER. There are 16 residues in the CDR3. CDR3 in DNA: TGCGCCAGCAGCCAGCCGAGCGGGAGAATCGACAATGAGCAGTTCTTC. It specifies CASSQPSGRIDNEQFF.

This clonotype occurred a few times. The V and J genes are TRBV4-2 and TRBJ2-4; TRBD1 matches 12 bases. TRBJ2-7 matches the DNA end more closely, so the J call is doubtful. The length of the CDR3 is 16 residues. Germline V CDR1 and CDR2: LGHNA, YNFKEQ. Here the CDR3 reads CASSRESGTGGSEQYF. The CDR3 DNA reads TGTGCCAGCAGCCGAGAATCCGGGACAGGGGGCTCCGAGCAGTACTTC.

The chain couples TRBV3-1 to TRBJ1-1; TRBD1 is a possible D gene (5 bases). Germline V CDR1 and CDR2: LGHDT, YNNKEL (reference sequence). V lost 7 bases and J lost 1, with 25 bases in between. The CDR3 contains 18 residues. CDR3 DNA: TGTGCCAGCACCCTACTACCGGGGCAGAGCGAGGGGAACACTGAAGCTTTCTTT. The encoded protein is CASTLLPGQSEGNTEAFF. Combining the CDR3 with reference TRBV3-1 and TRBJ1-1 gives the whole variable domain DTAVSQTPKYLVTQMGNDKSIKCEQNLGHDTMYWYKQDSKKFLKIMFSYNNKELIINETVPNRFSPKSPDKAHLNLHINSLELGDSAVYFCASTLLPGQSEGNTEAFFGQGTRLTVV.

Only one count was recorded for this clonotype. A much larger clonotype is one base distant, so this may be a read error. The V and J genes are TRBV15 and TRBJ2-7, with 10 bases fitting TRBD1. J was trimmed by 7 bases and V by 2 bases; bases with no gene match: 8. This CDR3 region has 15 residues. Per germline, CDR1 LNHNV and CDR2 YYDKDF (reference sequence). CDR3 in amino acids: CATSRQKTGGNEQYF. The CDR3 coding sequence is TGTGCCACCAGCAGACAAAAGACAGGGGGCAATGAGCAGTACTTC.

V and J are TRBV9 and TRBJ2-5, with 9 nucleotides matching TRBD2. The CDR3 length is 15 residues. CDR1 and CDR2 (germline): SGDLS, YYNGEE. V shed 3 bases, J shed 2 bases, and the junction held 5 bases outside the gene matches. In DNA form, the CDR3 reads TGTGCCAGCAGCGAAGGACTAGCGAGGCAAGAGACCCAGTACTTC. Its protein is CASSEGLARQETQYF.

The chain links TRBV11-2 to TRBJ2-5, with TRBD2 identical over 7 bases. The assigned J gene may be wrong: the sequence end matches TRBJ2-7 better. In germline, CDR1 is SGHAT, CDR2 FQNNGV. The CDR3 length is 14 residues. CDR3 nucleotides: TGTGCCAGCAGCCTTCGCGGGAGAAGCGACGAGCAGTACTTC. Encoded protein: CASSLRGRSDEQYF.

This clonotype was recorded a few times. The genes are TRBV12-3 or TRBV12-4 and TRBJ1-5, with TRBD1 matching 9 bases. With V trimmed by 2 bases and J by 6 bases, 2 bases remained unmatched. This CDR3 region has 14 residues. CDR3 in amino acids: CASSLRTGAQPQHF. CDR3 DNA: TGTGCCAGCAGTTTAAGGACAGGGGCTCAGCCCCAGCATTTT.

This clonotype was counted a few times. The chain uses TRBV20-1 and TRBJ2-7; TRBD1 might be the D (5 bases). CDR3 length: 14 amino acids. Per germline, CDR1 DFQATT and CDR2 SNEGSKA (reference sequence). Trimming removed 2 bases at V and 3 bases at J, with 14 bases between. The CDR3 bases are TGCAGTGCTAGACAGGGTTCGACGGGCTACGAGCAGTACTTC. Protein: CSARQGSTGYEQYF.

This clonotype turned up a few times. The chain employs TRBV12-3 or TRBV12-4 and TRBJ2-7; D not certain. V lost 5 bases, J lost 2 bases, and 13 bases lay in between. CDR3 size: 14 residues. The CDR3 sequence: CASSHEIRTYEQYF. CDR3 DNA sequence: TGTGCCAGCAGTCACGAGATACGGACCTACGAGCAGTACTTC.

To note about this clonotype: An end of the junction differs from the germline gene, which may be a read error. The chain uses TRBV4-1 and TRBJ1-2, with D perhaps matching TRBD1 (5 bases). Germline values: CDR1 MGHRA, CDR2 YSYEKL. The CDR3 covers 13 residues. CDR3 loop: CAGSRTGDHGYTF. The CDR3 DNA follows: TGCGCCGGCAGTCGTACGGGGGATCATGGCTACACCTTC.